A selection of T cell receptor beta chains follows, all from one sample in a study of shared clonotypes between healthy human individuals. The protocol was immunoSEQ multiplex PCR, while the TCRdb copy is restricted to in-frame clones and leaves out a portion. The data show some 630,000 clones, about three quarters seen once. The sequenced sample was memory CD4+ T cells sorted from blood. The receptors stem from a woman younger than 45 in good health. CDR3s leave out the opening cysteine and the closing phenylalanine or tryptophan.

v_call cdr3_aa
TRBV2 ASSVHYYEQY
TRBV30 AWRTGGGNTIY
TRBV9 ASSVALAGGSELF
TRBV19 ASSSTTSGGTDTQY
TRBV29-1 SVMSGLDEQY
TRBV11-2 ASSLPSSGNTIY
TRBV23-1 ASNPTPSGSFPDTQY
TRBV19 ASSVRHGEQY
TRBV14 ASSQASGFGEQY
TRBV5-1 ASSFRDRLGMGPQH
TRBV27 ASSLSGTKLNEQF
TRBV2 ASRMTGASGNTIY
TRBV7-2 ASSFGQSRKEPQH
TRBV7-3 ASSLGGTGFTGELF
TRBV4-1 ASSLQLEGRGTQY
TRBV11-2 ASSTRTGGSYEQY
TRBV14 ASSQDVGRAYEQY
TRBV28 ASRPAGAGNQPQH
TRBV7-2 ASSTELAGGPRNEQF
TRBV28 ASTGATGLRYEQY
TRBV19 ASTPLEAGDYEQY
TRBV28 ASSTLTTNEKLF
TRBV5-4 ASSLDADSTEAF
TRBV5-1 ASSLDLTSYEQY
TRBV5-1 ASSLRYGTANTGELF
TRBV7-2 ASSLGKVYEQF
TRBV6-1 ASARDSLYQPQH
TRBV15 ATSRGGESEKLF
TRBV19 ASRDPGYWADTQY
TRBV10-3 AIRAGQGSGRTEAF
TRBV5-1 ASSPGLRNEQF
TRBV15 ATSRDFALVEQF
TRBV7-2 ASSFMVESQY
TRBV5-6 ASSSYGTGGAKGGYT
TRBV13 ASSNISRETQY
TRBV7-9 ASTKQGINEKLF
TRBV7-3 ASSLTREPVREQF
TRBV19 ASQGKIRARNEQF
TRBV30 AWSGLTVNYGYT
TRBV28 ASTKSGLADEQY
TRBV30 AWSSTGLAEQF
TRBV18 ASSPGGPGNQPQH
TRBV30 AWSSNGEQETQY
TRBV28 ASSFSNRGVGTEAF
TRBV11-3 ASSSKPDRGVNSYT
TRBV6-1 ASSEIREQPQH
TRBV5-1 ASATGDYNEQF
TRBV5-4 ASSFPGSAFEQY
TRBV9 ASSEGGTSGRPYEQY